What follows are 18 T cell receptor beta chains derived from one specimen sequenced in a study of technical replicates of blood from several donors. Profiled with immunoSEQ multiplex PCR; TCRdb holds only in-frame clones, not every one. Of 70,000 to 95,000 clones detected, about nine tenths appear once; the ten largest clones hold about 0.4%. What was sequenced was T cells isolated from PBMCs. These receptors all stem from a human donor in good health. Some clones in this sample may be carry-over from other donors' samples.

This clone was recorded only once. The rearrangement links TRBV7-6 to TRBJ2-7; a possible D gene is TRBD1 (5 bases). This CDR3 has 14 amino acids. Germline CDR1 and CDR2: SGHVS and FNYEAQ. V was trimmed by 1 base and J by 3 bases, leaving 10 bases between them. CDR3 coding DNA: TGTGCCAGCAGCTTAGGCTCAGGGTTCTACGAGCAGTACTTC. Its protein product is CASSLGSGFYEQYF. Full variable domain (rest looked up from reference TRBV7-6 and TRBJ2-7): GAGVSQSPRYKVTKRGQDVALRCDPISGHVSLYWYRQALGQGPEFLTYFNYEAQQDKSGLPNDRFSAERPEGSISTLTIQRTEQRDSAMYRCASSLGSGFYEQYFGPGTRLTVT.

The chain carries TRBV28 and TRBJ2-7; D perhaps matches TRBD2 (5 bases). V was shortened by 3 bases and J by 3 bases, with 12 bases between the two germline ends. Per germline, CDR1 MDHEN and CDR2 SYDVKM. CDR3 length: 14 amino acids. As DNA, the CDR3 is TGTGCCAGCAGTTTTCCCCGGGATTTCTACGAGCAGTACTTC. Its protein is CASSFPRDFYEQYF.

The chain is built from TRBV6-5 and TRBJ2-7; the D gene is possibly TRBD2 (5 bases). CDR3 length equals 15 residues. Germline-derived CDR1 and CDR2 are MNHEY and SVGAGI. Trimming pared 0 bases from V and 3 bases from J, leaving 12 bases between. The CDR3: CASSYSSLAFYEQYF. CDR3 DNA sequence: TGTGCCAGCAGTTACTCGAGCCTAGCCTTCTACGAGCAGTACTTC.

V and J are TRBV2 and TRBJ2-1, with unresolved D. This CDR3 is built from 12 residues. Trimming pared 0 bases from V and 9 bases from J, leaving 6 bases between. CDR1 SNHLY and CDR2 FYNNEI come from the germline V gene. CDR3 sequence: CASSEASIEQFF. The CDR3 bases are TGTGCCAGCAGTGAAGCTAGTATTGAGCAGTTCTTC.

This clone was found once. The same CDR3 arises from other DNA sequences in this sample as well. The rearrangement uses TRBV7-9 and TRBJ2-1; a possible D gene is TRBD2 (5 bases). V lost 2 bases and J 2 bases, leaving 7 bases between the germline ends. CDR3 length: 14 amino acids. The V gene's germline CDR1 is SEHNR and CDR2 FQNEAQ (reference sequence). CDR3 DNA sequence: TGTGCCAGCAGCTTAAGCGGCGCCTACAATGAGCAGTTCTTC. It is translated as CASSLSGAYNEQFF. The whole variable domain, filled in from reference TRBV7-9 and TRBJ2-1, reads DTGVSQNPRHKITKRGQNVTFRCDPISEHNRLYWYRQTLGQGPEFLTYFQNEAQLEKSRLLSDRFSAERPKGSFSTLEIQRTEQGDSAMYLCASSLSGAYNEQFFGPGTRLTVL.

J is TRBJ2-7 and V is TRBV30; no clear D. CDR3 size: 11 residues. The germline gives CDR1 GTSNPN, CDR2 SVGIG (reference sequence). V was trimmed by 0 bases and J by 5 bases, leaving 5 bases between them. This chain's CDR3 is CAWSVSDEQYF. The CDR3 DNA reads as TGTGCCTGGAGTGTATCAGACGAGCAGTACTTC.

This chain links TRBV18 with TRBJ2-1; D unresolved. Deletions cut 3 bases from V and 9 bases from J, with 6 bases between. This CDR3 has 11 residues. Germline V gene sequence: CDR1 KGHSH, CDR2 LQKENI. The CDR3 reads CASSPATEQFF. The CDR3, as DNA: TGTGCCAGCTCACCGGCAACTGAGCAGTTCTTC.

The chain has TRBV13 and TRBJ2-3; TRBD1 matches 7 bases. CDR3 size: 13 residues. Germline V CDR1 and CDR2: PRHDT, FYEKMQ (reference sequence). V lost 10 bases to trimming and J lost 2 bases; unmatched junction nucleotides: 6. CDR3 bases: TGTGCCACTTCTACAGGGGACACAGATACGCAGTATTTT. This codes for CATSTGDTDTQYF.

Here the CDR3 DNA reads TGTGCCTGGAGTGTACCAGGGCAGAGTTTCTATAGCAATCAGCCCCAGCATTTT. Its translation: CAWSVPGQSFYSNQPQHF. This chain connects TRBV30 to TRBJ1-5; tentatively, D is TRBD1 (5 bases). Germline V gene data show CDR1 as GTSNPN and CDR2 as SVGIG (reference sequence). This CDR3 spans 18 amino acids. V lost 0 bases and J 0 bases, leaving 18 bases between the germline ends.

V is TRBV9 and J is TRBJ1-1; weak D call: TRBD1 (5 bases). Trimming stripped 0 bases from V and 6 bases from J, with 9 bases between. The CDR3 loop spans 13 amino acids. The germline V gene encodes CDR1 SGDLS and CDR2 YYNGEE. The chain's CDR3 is CASSVGDWAEAFF. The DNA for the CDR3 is TGTGCCAGCAGCGTAGGGGACTGGGCTGAAGCTTTCTTT.

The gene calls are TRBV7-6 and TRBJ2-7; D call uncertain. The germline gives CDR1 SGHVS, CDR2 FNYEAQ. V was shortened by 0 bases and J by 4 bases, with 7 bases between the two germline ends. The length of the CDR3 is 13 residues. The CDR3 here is CASSLARGYEQYF. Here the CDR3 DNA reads TGTGCCAGCAGCTTAGCTAGAGGTTACGAGCAGTACTTC.

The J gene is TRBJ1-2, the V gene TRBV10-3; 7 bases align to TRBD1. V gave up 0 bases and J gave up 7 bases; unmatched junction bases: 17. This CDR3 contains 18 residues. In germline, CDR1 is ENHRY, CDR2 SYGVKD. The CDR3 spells CAISESGRAAGGRVGYTF. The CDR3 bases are TGTGCCATCAGTGAGTCGGGTCGGGCGGCAGGGGGAAGAGTTGGCTACACCTTC.

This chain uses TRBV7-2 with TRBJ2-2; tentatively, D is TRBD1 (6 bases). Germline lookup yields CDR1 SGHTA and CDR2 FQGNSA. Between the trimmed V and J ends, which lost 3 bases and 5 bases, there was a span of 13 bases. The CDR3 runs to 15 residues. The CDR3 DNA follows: TGTGCCAGCAGCTTGAATCCAGGGGCTACCGGGGAGCTGTTTTTT. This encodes CASSLNPGATGELFF. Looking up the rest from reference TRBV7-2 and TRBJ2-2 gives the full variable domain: GAGVSQSPSNKVTEKGKDVELRCDPISGHTALYWYRQSLGQGLEFLIYFQGNSAPDKSGLPSDRFSAERTGGSVSTLTIQRTQQEDSAVYLCASSLNPGATGELFFGEGSRLTVL.

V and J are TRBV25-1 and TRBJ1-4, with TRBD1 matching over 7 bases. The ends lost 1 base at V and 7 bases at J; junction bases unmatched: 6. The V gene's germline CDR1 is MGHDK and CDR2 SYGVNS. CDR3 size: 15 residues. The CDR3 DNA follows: TGTGCCAGCAGTGAATTTCCAGGGGGAAGTGAAAAACTGTTTTTT. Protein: CASSEFPGGSEKLFF.

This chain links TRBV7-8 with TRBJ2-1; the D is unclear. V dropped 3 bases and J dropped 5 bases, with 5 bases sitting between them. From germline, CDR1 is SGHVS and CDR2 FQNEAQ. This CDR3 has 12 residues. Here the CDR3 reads CASSFPDNEQFF. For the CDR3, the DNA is TGTGCCAGCAGCTTTCCCGACAATGAGCAGTTCTTC.

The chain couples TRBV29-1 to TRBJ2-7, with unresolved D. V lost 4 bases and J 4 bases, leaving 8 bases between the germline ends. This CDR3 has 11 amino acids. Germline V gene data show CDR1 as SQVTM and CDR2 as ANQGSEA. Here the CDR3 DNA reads TGCAGCGTTGTGGGCCGATACGAGCAGTACTTC. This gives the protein CSVVGRYEQYF.

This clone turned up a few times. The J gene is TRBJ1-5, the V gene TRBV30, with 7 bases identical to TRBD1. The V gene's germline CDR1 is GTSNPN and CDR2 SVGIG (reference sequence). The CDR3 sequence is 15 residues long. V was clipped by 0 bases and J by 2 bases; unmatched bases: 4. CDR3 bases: TGTGCCTGGAGTGTATCAGGACAGGGCAATCAGCCCCAGCATTTT. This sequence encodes CAWSVSGQGNQPQHF.

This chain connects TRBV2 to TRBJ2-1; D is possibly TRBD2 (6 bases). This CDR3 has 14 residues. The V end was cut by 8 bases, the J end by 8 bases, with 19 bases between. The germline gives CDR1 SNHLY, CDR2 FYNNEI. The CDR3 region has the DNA TGTGCCAGCGACGTACTAGCACCAGTGGATGAGCAGTTCTTC. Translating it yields CASDVLAPVDEQFF.